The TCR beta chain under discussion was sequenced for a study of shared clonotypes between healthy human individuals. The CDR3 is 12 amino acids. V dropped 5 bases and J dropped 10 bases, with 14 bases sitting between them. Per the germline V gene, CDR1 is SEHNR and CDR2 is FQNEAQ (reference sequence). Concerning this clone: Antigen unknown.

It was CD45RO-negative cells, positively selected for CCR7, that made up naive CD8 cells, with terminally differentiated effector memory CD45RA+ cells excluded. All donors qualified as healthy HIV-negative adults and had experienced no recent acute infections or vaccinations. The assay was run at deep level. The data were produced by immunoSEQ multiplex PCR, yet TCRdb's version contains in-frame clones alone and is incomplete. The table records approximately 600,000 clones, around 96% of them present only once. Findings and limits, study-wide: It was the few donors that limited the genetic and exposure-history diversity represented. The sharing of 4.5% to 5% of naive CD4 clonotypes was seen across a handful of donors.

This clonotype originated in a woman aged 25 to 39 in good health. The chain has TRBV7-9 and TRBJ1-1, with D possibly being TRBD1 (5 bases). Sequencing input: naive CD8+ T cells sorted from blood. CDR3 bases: TGTGCCAGCAGCCCAGGGCAGCTGCCAGCTTTCTTT. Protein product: CASSPGQLPAFF.